The rows below give T cell receptor beta chains drawn from one sample of a study of cytomegalovirus exposure and HLA in healthy donors. This table comes from immunoSEQ multiplex PCR, and its TCRdb copy is limited to in-frame clones, with some not included. The sample records approximately 160,000 clones, 65% to 85% being singletons. The material sequenced was PBMCs. Receptor source: a woman aged 40 to 55 in good health and CMV-seropositive. CDR3s leave out the opening cysteine and the closing phenylalanine or tryptophan. Each record gives: V gene, J gene, CDR3 protein.

>TRBV6-1|TRBJ1-2
ASSWDFYGYT
>TRBV10-3|TRBJ2-3
AISGGLVSDTQY
>TRBV19|TRBJ1-2
ASSIGWTDYGYT
>TRBV19|TRBJ2-1
ASSIDNGGQGAFYNEQF
>TRBV4-2|TRBJ1-1
ASSEEDRVTEAF
>TRBV21-1|TRBJ1-3
ATYREPTGNTIY
>TRBV28|TRBJ1-1
ASSYPQGHAEAF
>TRBV4-1|TRBJ2-3
ASSQDRLVSTDTQY
>TRBV7-2|TRBJ2-2
ASSPGRTGELF
>TRBV7-2|TRBJ1-1
ASSSYLTGGRNTEAF
>TRBV2|TRBJ1-2
ASRQGFGYT
>TRBV7-9|TRBJ1-1
ASSSGQNTEAF
>TRBV5-1|TRBJ2-2
ASRSGGLVGELF
>TRBV7-3|TRBJ2-3
ASSFRGQATDTQY
>TRBV7-2|TRBJ2-2
ASSTNRGGTGELF
>TRBV7-8|TRBJ1-5
ASSFDGGVERQPQH
>TRBV19|TRBJ1-5
ASSSYLTGANQPQH
>TRBV5-1|TRBJ1-2
ASSLDGTKRSSGYT
>TRBV6-5|TRBJ1-2
ASRTQGIYGYT
>TRBV7-2|TRBJ2-2
ASSAGQGIGELF
>TRBV5-1|TRBJ1-1
ASSQDRTEAF
>TRBV15|TRBJ2-7
ATSRVVGSRQGRPYEQY
>TRBV5-1|TRBJ2-5
ASGNLQGQGETQY
>TRBV6-5|TRBJ2-6
ASSRVSGANVLT
>TRBV30|TRBJ1-4
AWSVGQGVKLF
>TRBV7-8|TRBJ2-7
ASSLRLRGGISGSYEQY
>TRBV2|TRBJ1-2
ASTIRATISNYGYT
>TRBV9|TRBJ2-7
ASSAGTGGLNEQY
>TRBV6-1|TRBJ1-2
ASTREAGYGYT
>TRBV5-1|TRBJ1-4
ASSFGGALEKLF
>TRBV30|TRBJ1-1
AWSAFNTEAF
>TRBV7-3|TRBJ2-7
ASSREPKYEQY
>TRBV28|TRBJ1-1
ASSFGRDTEAF
>TRBV27|TRBJ2-3
ASSLLGRANTDTQY
>TRBV28|TRBJ1-2
ASRWGGYGYT
>TRBV7-8|TRBJ2-1
ASSSSVVAGGSNEQF
>TRBV7-2|TRBJ2-3
ASRVTSGGADTQY
>TRBV11-3|TRBJ2-3
ASSPDSQGTDTQY
>TRBV7-8|TRBJ1-2
ASSLGGARTGDGYT
>TRBV7-2|TRBJ1-1
ASSHSPDPNTEAF
>TRBV5-1|TRBJ2-5
ASSLDPLAVETQY
>TRBV9|TRBJ2-5
ASSVFSGGGETQY
>TRBV5-1|TRBJ2-7
ASNAGTDDEQY
>TRBV7-3|TRBJ2-2
ASSLDPSGANTGELF
>TRBV30|TRBJ1-3
AWSVSGNTIY
>TRBV7-9|TRBJ2-1
ASSGKGTGGYNEQF
>TRBV14|TRBJ1-1
ASSQAGGATSEAF
>TRBV10-3|TRBJ2-2
AISESGGTNTGELF
>TRBV19|TRBJ1-2
ASRELYGYT
>TRBV28|TRBJ1-2
ASSPTGGSYGYT
>TRBV2|TRBJ1-1
ASSVRTVNTEAF
>TRBV27|TRBJ1-2
ASSSSGGQGTYGYT